This paragraph reports one T cell receptor beta chain. This entry comes from a study of blood T cell repertoires in COVID-19. Study background: Both acute and convalescent COVID-19 samples were obtained from the United States, Italy and Spain. Sources were T cells, B-cell-depleted T cells, or PBMCs; the material itself was cDNA or gDNA.

Trimming at V came to 3 bases and at J to 2 bases, leaving 2 bases not matched to a gene. CDR1 ENHRY and CDR2 SYGVKD come from the germline V gene. The CDR3 is made up of 14 amino acids. Authors' methods: It was from reference gene primer amplification that nucleated cell counts were estimated. Using immunoSEQ multiplex PCR, the repertoire was profiled, and TCRdb retains in-frame clones only, with some absent. V and J calls and clone size follow that table, whereas D and trimming were derived from the DNA. Here the sample spans about 48,000 clones, roughly 87% being singletons. This receptor was identified in an elderly woman with acute or convalescent COVID-19. This chain connects TRBV10-3 to TRBJ2-3; 7 bases match TRBD1. Sequenced sample: peripheral blood. CDR3 sequence reads: CAISEGTVTDTQYF. The DNA for the CDR3 is TGTGCCATCAGTGAAGGGACAGTCACAGATACGCAGTATTTT.